This passage covers 17 T cell receptor beta chains from one sample sequenced in a study of CD8+ T cells in alopecia areata. Treatment: oral pan-JAK inhibitor, 5-10 mg twice daily. Following extraction, RNA underwent reverse transcription to cDNA, which served as the sequencing template. Profiled with immunoSEQ multiplex PCR; TCRdb holds only in-frame clones, not every one. This repertoire shows about 200,000 clones, 58% found once; its top ten account for 5.5% to 6%. The input for sequencing was CD4+ T cells sorted from blood, taken at week 24, from a patient treated with tofacitinib. The receptor source for this set is a human donor with alopecia areata.

This clone has a handful of counts. V gene TRBV15 combines with J gene TRBJ1-4; no clear D. The CDR3 extends over 15 amino acids. V was clipped by 0 bases and J by 0 bases, with 5 bases between them. Germline-derived CDR1 and CDR2 are LNHNV and YYDKDF (reference sequence). Here the CDR3 reads CATSRDRTTNEKLFF. CDR3 coding DNA: TGTGCCACCAGCAGAGATCGTACAACTAATGAAAAACTGTTTTTT.

The genes are TRBV5-1 and TRBJ2-1, with D unresolved. The length of the CDR3 is 12 residues. V was cut by 5 bases and J by 5 bases, with 8 bases left in between. CDR1 is SGHRS and CDR2 is YFSETQ in the germline V gene. The CDR3 nucleotides are TGCGCCAGCAGGCCCGGCCACAATGAGCAGTTCTTC. Protein product: CASRPGHNEQFF. The full variable domain, with the rest looked up from reference TRBV5-1 and TRBJ2-1, is KAGVTQTPRYLIKTRGQQVTLSCSPISGHRSVSWYQQTPGQGLQFLFEYFSETQRNKGNFPGRFSGRQFSNSRSEMNVSTLELGDSALYLCASRPGHNEQFFGPGTRLTVL.

This clone occurred a few times. This chain connects TRBV2 to TRBJ1-5, with TRBD1 matching 11 bases. Germline assignment: CDR1 SNHLY and CDR2 FYNNEI. There are 19 residues in the CDR3. Germline trimming cut 7 bases from V and 3 bases from J; bases unmatched to any gene: 17. This CDR3 reads CASTEDRGLPIFVNQPQHF. The CDR3 region has the DNA TGTGCCAGCACAGAGGACAGGGGGCTCCCCATCTTCGTCAATCAGCCCCAGCATTTT.

V is TRBV7-7 and J is TRBJ2-5; no reliable D call. Per the germline V gene, CDR1 is SSHAT and CDR2 is FNYEAQ (reference sequence). V lost 2 bases to trimming and J lost 5 bases, with 9 bases between them. The CDR3 consists of 13 residues. The CDR3 DNA sequence: TGTGCCAGCAGCTTAAGTCAGAAGGAGACCCAGTACTTC. Translated, it gives CASSLSQKETQYF. The whole variable domain, remainder taken from reference TRBV7-7 and TRBJ2-5, is GAGVSQSPRYKVTKRGQDVTLRCDPISSHATLYWYQQALGQGPEFLTYFNYEAQPDKSGLPSDRFSAERPEGSISTLTIQRTEQRDSAMYRCASSLSQKETQYFGPGTRLLVL.

The V and J genes are TRBV15 and TRBJ1-2; D unresolved. Per the germline V gene, CDR1 is LNHNV and CDR2 is YYDKDF (reference sequence). The CDR3 spans 15 residues. Trimming took off 1 base at V and 5 bases at J, with 14 bases between the two ends. The CDR3 DNA sequence: TGTGCCACCAGCAGAGGTGCGGGTGGAAAGTATGGCTACACCTTC. Protein sequence: CATSRGAGGKYGYTF.

J is TRBJ2-7 and V is TRBV6-5, with a weak D call TRBD2 (5 bases). Trimming cost V 6 bases and J 2 bases, with 11 bases left between them. The CDR3 has 13 residues. Germline V CDR1 and CDR2: MNHEY, SVGAGI. Here the CDR3 reads CASSKSGAYEQYF. CDR3 nucleotides: TGTGCCAGCAGCAAGTCCGGGGCCTACGAGCAGTACTTC.

This clone has only a few counts. This chain joins TRBV29-1 and TRBJ2-3; D not resolved. The ends were cut back, 4 bases at V and 6 bases at J, with 11 bases in the middle. This CDR3 has 12 amino acids. Germline CDR1 SQVTM, CDR2 ANQGSEA. The CDR3 region has the DNA TGCAGCGTTGCGACGGGCGCCGATACGCAGTATTTT. It translates to CSVATGADTQYF.

The genes are TRBV7-2 and TRBJ1-2; TRBD1 aligns across 8 bases. Germline V gives CDR1 SGHTA, CDR2 FQGNSA. Trimming cost V 5 bases and J 8 bases; bases outside gene matches: 4. The CDR3 is 12 amino acids. The CDR3 is CASSVDRAGYTF. The DNA for the CDR3 is TGTGCCAGCAGCGTGGACAGGGCAGGCTACACCTTC. The full variable domain, with the rest looked up from reference TRBV7-2 and TRBJ1-2, is GAGVSQSPSNKVTEKGKDVELRCDPISGHTALYWYRQSLGQGLEFLIYFQGNSAPDKSGLPSDRFSAERTGGSVSTLTIQRTQQEDSAVYLCASSVDRAGYTFGSGTRLTVV.

The chain employs TRBV30 and TRBJ2-3; D gene ambiguous. Deletions cut 5 bases from V and 2 bases from J, with 11 bases between. The CDR3 runs to 13 residues. Germline V gene sequence: CDR1 GTSNPN, CDR2 SVGIG (reference sequence). For the CDR3, the DNA is TGTGCCTGGGGTAATGGCTTCACAGATACGCAGTATTTT. It encodes CAWGNGFTDTQYF. Based on the CDR3 plus reference TRBV30 and TRBJ2-3, the full variable domain is SQTIHQWPATLVQPVGSPLSLECTVEGTSNPNLYWYRQAAGRGLQLLFYSVGIGQISSEVPQNLSASRPQDRQFILSSKKLLLSDSGFYLCAWGNGFTDTQYFGPGTRLTVL.

The genes are TRBV9 and TRBJ1-5; the match to TRBD1 covers 9 bases. V was clipped by 4 bases and J by 5 bases; unmatched bases: 16. CDR3 length: 18 residues. CDR1 is SGDLS and CDR2 is YYNGEE in the germline V gene. The CDR3 is CASSPGTGSPVPHQPQHF. The CDR3, as DNA: TGTGCCAGCAGCCCCGGGACAGGGTCTCCCGTCCCCCATCAGCCCCAGCATTTT.

V gene TRBV28 combines with J gene TRBJ2-1; no clear D gene. Germline V CDR1 and CDR2: MDHEN, SYDVKM. This CDR3 has 11 amino acids. V dropped 1 base and J dropped 5 bases, with 0 bases sitting between them. CDR3 in DNA: TGTGCCAGCAGTTTATACAATGAGCAGTTCTTC. Protein product: CASSLYNEQFF.

This clone was observed a few times. This sequence joins TRBV4-1 and TRBJ2-3; 12 bases are a match to TRBD1. This CDR3 has 16 residues. CDR1 MGHRA and CDR2 YSYEKL come from the germline V gene. V gave up 3 bases and J gave up 3 bases; unmatched junction bases: 4. CDR3 sequence reads: CASSQGQGATTDTQYF. DNA of the CDR3: TGCGCCAGCAGCCAGGGACAGGGGGCTACGACAGATACGCAGTATTTT.

The chain recombines TRBV5-6 with TRBJ1-2; 8 bases agree with TRBD1. V was clipped by 1 base and J by 7 bases; unmatched bases: 3. The CDR3 extends over 13 amino acids. CDR1 and CDR2 from the germline V gene are SGHDT and YYEEEE. The CDR3 region has the DNA TGTGCCAGCAGCTTGCAGGGGGCGGCTGGCTACACCTTC. Translating it yields CASSLQGAAGYTF.

The genes are TRBV7-2 and TRBJ1-1; D ambiguous. Trimming stripped 2 bases from V and 8 bases from J, with 15 bases between. Looked up from germline, CDR1 is SGHTA and CDR2 is FQGNSA. This CDR3 spans 14 amino acids. CDR3 in DNA: TGTGCCAGCAGCTTACCGGGAAGACGGCCCGAAGCTTTCTTT. It codes for CASSLPGRRPEAFF.

This clone was detected only a few times. The chain joins TRBV7-2 to TRBJ2-2; TRBD2 matches at 8 bases. V lost 3 bases, J lost 7 bases, and 7 bases stayed unmatched. Germline CDR1 is SGHTA and CDR2 is FQGNSA. The CDR3 totals 15 residues. The CDR3 bases are TGTGCCAGCAGCTTCCCAGCGGGGGCTAGCGGGGAGCTGTTTTTT. This gives the protein CASSFPAGASGELFF.

The chain carries TRBV15 and TRBJ2-5; TRBD2 aligns across 10 bases. V gave up 7 bases and J gave up 0 bases; unmatched junction bases: 2. Germline-derived CDR1 and CDR2 are LNHNV and YYDKDF (reference sequence). The CDR3 spans 14 residues. Here the CDR3 reads CATKGLANQETQYF. DNA for the CDR3: TGTGCCACCAAGGGACTAGCGAACCAAGAGACCCAGTACTTC.

The genes are TRBV27 and TRBJ1-2; D is uncertain. V lost 0 bases and J lost 6, with 8 bases in between. This CDR3 spans 13 amino acids. Germline CDR1 and CDR2: MNHEY and SMNVEV (reference sequence). In nucleotides, the CDR3 is TGTGCCAGCAGTTTATCGGGGAGGCATGGCTACACCTTC. It is translated as CASSLSGRHGYTF.